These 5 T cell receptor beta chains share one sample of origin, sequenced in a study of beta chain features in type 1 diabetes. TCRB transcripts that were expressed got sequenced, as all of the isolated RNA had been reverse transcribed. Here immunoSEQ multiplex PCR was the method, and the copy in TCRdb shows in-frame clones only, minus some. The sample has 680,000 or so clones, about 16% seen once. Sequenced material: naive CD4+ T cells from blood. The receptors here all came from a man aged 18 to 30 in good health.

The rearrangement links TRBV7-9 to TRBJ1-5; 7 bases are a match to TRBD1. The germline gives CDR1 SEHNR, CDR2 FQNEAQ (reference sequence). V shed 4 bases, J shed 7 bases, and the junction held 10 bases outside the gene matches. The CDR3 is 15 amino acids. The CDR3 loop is CASSSDRAGGQPQHF. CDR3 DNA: TGTGCCAGCAGCTCCGACAGGGCCGGGGGGCAGCCCCAGCATTTT.

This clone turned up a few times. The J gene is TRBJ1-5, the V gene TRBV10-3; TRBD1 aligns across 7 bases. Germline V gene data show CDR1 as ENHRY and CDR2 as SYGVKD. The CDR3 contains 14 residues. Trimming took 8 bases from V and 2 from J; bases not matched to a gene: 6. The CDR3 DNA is TGTGCCATCGCGGCGGGGACAGGCAATCAGCCCCAGCATTTT. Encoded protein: CAIAAGTGNQPQHF.

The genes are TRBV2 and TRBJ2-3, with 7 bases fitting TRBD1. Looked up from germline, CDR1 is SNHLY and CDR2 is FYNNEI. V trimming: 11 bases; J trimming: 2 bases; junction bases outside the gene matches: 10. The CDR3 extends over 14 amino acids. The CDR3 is CASNRDRYTDTQYF. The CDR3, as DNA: TGTGCCTCAAACCGGGACAGATACACAGATACGCAGTATTTT.

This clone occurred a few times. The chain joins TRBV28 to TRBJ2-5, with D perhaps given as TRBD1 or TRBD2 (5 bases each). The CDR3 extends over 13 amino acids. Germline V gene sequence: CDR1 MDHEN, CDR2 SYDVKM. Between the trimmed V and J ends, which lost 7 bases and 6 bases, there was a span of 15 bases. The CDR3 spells CASTRGATQTQYF. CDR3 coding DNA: TGTGCCAGCACCCGAGGGGCTACCCAGACCCAGTACTTC.

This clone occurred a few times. Here the CDR3 DNA reads TGTGCCAGTAGTCGACCCGGGACAGGGTCCTACGAGCAGTACTTC. Amino acid sequence: CASSRPGTGSYEQYF. The chain employs TRBV19 and TRBJ2-7; 9 bases fit TRBD1. In germline, CDR1 is LNHDA, CDR2 SQIVND (reference sequence). V lost 5 bases and J lost 1; bases outside the gene matches: 6. The CDR3 consists of 15 residues.